This T cell receptor (beta chain) was recovered during a study of metastatic and nonmetastatic thyroid tumors. The overall study: Repertoires were compared across blood and tumor or nodule tissue from malignant and benign thyroid patients.

This clone occurred many times. Its antigen is as yet unknown. This sample includes further DNA sequences coding for the same CDR3. Germline CDR1 MNHNS, CDR2 SASEGT. The CDR3 runs to 11 residues. The ends were cut back, 6 bases at V and 4 bases at J, with 6 bases in the middle. Whole-study results and caveats: For both blood and tumor, malignant thyroid tumors reportedly showed significantly higher TCR beta diversity than benign nodules did.

No patient had received any treatment before thyroid surgery. The authors' processing: The distant-metastasis classifier for papillary thyroid cancer was built from CDR3 differences across clinicopathological groups. TCRdb redid the clone calls on the PCR reads using MiXCR. These V and J calls originate from TCRdb's pipeline instead of the authors' own analysis. The data show about 70,000 clones, roughly 18% seen once. The source material was blood. The genes are TRBV6-1 and TRBJ1-1, with unresolved D. This sequence was found in a female donor with papillary thyroid cancer or a benign thyroid nodule (not recorded which). Some clones in this sample may be carry-over from other donors' samples. Written as DNA, the CDR3 is TGTGCCAGCAGCTCCCTCACTGAAGCTTTCTTT. Its translation is CASSSLTEAFF.